Each of the 13 T cell receptor beta chains below was sequenced from the same sample in a study of early T cells in non-severe SARS-CoV-2 infection. In TCRdb, the 5' RACE reads were re-called with MiXCR into one record per CDR3 protein. The sample has roughly 29,000 distinct CDR3 sequences, roughly 5.7% seen once. The sample consisted of whole blood. All receptors come from an adult who was a healthcare worker with PCR-confirmed SARS-CoV-2 infection or an uninfected control (not recorded which).

CDR3 amino acids: CASSGRTGDSDIQYF. The CDR3 coding sequence is TGTGCCAGCAGTGGGCGGACAGGGGATTCGGACATTCAGTACTTC. The chain links TRBV6-6 to TRBJ2-4; TRBD1 matches 9 bases. The CDR3 has 15 residues. Germline CDR1 is MNHNY and CDR2 is SVGAGI (reference sequence). V lost 5 bases and J lost 8; bases outside the gene matches: 10.

In its sample, this clonotype was seen many times. The chain employs TRBV5-1 and TRBJ2-5; D ambiguous. V shed 1 base and J shed 4 bases, with 17 bases lying between them. The germline CDR1 and CDR2 sequences are SGHRS and YFSETQ. The CDR3 sequence is 16 residues long. The CDR3 DNA follows: TGCGCCAGCAGCTTGAGTGTGATTGACCCTCCAGAGACCCAGTACTTC. Its protein is CASSLSVIDPPETQYF.

This clonotype was observed at least ten times. The chain is built from TRBV28 and TRBJ2-7; 7 bases map to TRBD1. This CDR3 spans 16 amino acids. The germline gives CDR1 MDHEN, CDR2 SYDVKM. V lost 3 bases and J lost 2; bases outside the gene matches: 10. The CDR3 nucleotides are TGTGCCAGCAGTTTTAGGGTATGGGACAGCCCCTACGAGCAGTACTTC. This encodes CASSFRVWDSPYEQYF.

This clonotype has at least ten counts. This CDR3 reads CASSRTGPSTDTQYF. The CDR3 DNA follows: TGTGCCAGCAGCCGGACGGGTCCTAGCACAGATACGCAGTATTTT. The chain combines TRBV3-1 with TRBJ2-3; D uncertain. V was trimmed by 4 bases and J by 0 bases, leaving 11 bases between them. CDR1 is LGHDT and CDR2 is YNNKEL in the germline V gene (reference sequence). The CDR3 length is 15 residues.

The gene calls are TRBV7-8 and TRBJ1-1; the D gene is possibly TRBD1 (6 bases). Germline assignment: CDR1 SGHVS and CDR2 FQNEAQ. The CDR3 sequence is 14 residues long. Trimming stripped 5 bases from V and 4 bases from J, with 14 bases between. Here the CDR3 reads CASSPRGGPTEAFF. In DNA, the CDR3 is TGTGCCAGCAGCCCCCGAGGGGGGCCCACTGAAGCTTTCTTT. The variable domain in full, completed from reference TRBV7-8 and TRBJ1-1, reads GAGVSQSPRYKVAKRGQDVALRCDPISGHVSLFWYQQALGQGPEFLTYFQNEAQLDKSGLPSDRFFAERPEGSVSTLKIQRTQQEDSAVYLCASSPRGGPTEAFFGQGTRLTVV.

V and J are TRBV28 and TRBJ2-7; D unresolved. V was cut by 7 bases and J by 4 bases, with 11 bases left in between. Germline CDR1 and CDR2: MDHEN and SYDVKM. This CDR3 is 12 amino acids long. The CDR3 spells CASTPGPYEQYF. In DNA form, the CDR3 reads TGTGCCAGCACCCCCGGGCCATACGAGCAGTACTTC.

This clonotype has a count of ten or more. The V call is TRBV20-1, the J call TRBJ1-5; D unresolved. Trimming removed 3 bases from V and 0 bases from J, with 12 bases in between. CDR1 is DFQATT, CDR2 SNEGSKA, per germline (reference sequence). The CDR3 sequence is 15 residues long. CDR3 in DNA: TGCAGTGCTAGGTCCTTAATGAATAGCAATCAGCCCCAGCATTTT. Protein sequence: CSARSLMNSNQPQHF.

As to this clonotype: One junction end disagrees with the germline gene, perhaps due to a read error. The V gene is TRBV7-7, the J gene TRBJ2-1, with 13 positions matching TRBD2. CDR1 is SSHAT, CDR2 FNYEAQ, per germline (reference sequence). This CDR3 has 15 amino acids. In nucleotides, the CDR3 is TGTGCTAGCAGCCGTGGACTAGCGGGAGCCAATGAGCAGTTCTTC. It translates to CASSRGLAGANEQFF.

On this clonotype itself: Given a much more abundant clone one base away, this may be a read error. The V gene is TRBV29-1, the J gene TRBJ2-7; 11 bases map to TRBD1. Germline CDR1 SQVTM, CDR2 ANQGSEA. This CDR3 region has 14 residues. For the CDR3, the DNA is TGCAGCGTTGAACTCGGACAGGGGGCCTACAAGCAGTACTTC. Translated, it gives CSVELGQGAYKQYF.

The rearrangement uses TRBV11-3 and TRBJ2-2, with TRBD1 identical over 7 bases. Germline V gene lookup returns CDR1 SGHNT and CDR2 YENEEA. CDR3 length: 15 residues. With V trimmed by 2 bases and J by 4 bases, 4 bases remained unmatched. CDR3 amino acids: CASSLRGPGTGELFF. CDR3 nucleotides: TGTGCCAGCAGCTTAAGGGGGCCAGGCACCGGGGAGCTGTTTTTT.

There are many counts of this clonotype. The CDR3 region has the DNA TGTGCCAGCAGCTTGGATCCTAGCTCCTACGAGCAGTACTTC. It is translated as CASSLDPSSYEQYF. The chain has TRBV5-5 and TRBJ2-7; D remains ambiguous. Germline CDR1 SGHKS, CDR2 YYEKEE (reference sequence). V lost 0 bases and J 0 bases, leaving 7 bases between the germline ends. This CDR3 contains 14 residues.

There are a few counts of this clonotype. The V and J genes are TRBV6-6 and TRBJ2-7; the D call may be TRBD1 or TRBD2 (5 bases each). Germline-derived CDR1 and CDR2 are MNHNY and SVGAGI (reference sequence). The CDR3 spans 14 residues. Trimming removed 6 bases at V and 7 bases at J, with 19 bases between. DNA for the CDR3: TGTGCCAGCAGCCTACCAGGCCGGGGCGGGGAGCAGTACTTC. Its protein product is CASSLPGRGGEQYF.

This clonotype was found many times. The chain is built from TRBV29-1 and TRBJ2-5, with D possibly matching TRBD2 (7 bases). The V and J ends lost 7 bases and 5 bases respectively, with 26 bases between them. Germline V gene lookup returns CDR1 SQVTM and CDR2 ANQGSEA. The length of the CDR3 is 16 residues. The CDR3 coding sequence is TGCAGCGGTGATTCCCTAGGGGCGGGGGCTCGGGAGACCCAGTACTTC. It codes for CSGDSLGAGARETQYF.